The 5 T cell receptor beta chains presented below share a single source sample, sequenced in a study of T cells in localized non-small cell lung cancer. Assay: immunoSEQ multiplex PCR; the TCRdb copy retains only in-frame clones and omits some. The table has more than 25,000 clones, about 88% seen once. Sequenced material: peripheral blood, taken before any cancer treatment. These receptors were taken from a woman between 35 and 75 years old with stage I lung adenocarcinoma.

This clone was counted between two and nine times. The V call is TRBV14, the J call TRBJ2-5, with D unresolved. Looked up from germline, CDR1 is SGHDN and CDR2 is FVKESK. The CDR3 contains 16 residues. Trimming removed 0 bases at V and 4 bases at J, with 15 bases between. The DNA for the CDR3 is TGTGCCAGCAGCCAAGAAGGTTTAGGGCGTCGAGAGACCCAGTACTTC. Translated, it gives CASSQEGLGRRETQYF.

V is TRBV18 and J is TRBJ2-3; 10 bases line up with TRBD2. CDR1 is KGHSH, CDR2 LQKENI, per germline. The V segment lost 3 bases and the J segment 7 bases; nucleotides outside the gene matches: 19. The CDR3 totals 19 residues. CDR3 loop: CASSPRAGQRGTSVHTQYF. The CDR3 region has the DNA TGTGCCAGCTCACCCCGGGCAGGCCAACGGGGGACTAGCGTGCATACGCAGTATTTT.

This sequence joins TRBV6-1 and TRBJ2-3; the D is unclear. Germline V gene data show CDR1 as MNHNS and CDR2 as SASEGT. V lost 3 bases, J lost 5 bases, and 15 bases lay in between. The CDR3 is made up of 15 amino acids. Here the CDR3 DNA reads TGTGCCAGCAGTGAGTGGCAGACCTCAGGAGATACGCAGTATTTT. Its protein product is CASSEWQTSGDTQYF.

The V gene is TRBV7-3, the J gene TRBJ2-1; TRBD1 aligns across 9 bases. V lost 5 bases and J lost 9; bases outside the gene matches: 8. This CDR3 is built from 14 residues. In germline, CDR1 is SGHTA, CDR2 FQGTGA. This chain's CDR3 is CASSQQGAVTEQFF. The CDR3 region has the DNA TGTGCCAGCAGCCAACAGGGGGCGGTCACTGAGCAGTTCTTC.

This sequence joins TRBV6-6 and TRBJ2-3; 7 bases are a match to TRBD2. V dropped 2 bases and J dropped 6; count of bases not matched to a gene: 5. The CDR3 is made up of 14 amino acids. Germline V lookup: CDR1 MNHNY, CDR2 SVGAGI (reference sequence). As DNA, the CDR3 is TGTGCCAGCAGTTACCGGAATAGCGGGGATACGCAGTATTTT. As protein: CASSYRNSGDTQYF.